These 30 T cell receptor beta chains share one sample of origin, sequenced in a study of CD8 T cells in Susac syndrome. An input of roughly 0.5 to 1 ug of RNA was subjected to reverse transcription using random hexamers. Using its own MiXCR run on the immunoSEQ multiplex PCR reads, TCRdb lists one record per CDR3 protein. The table shows just under 150,000 distinct CDR3 sequences, with approximately 93% occurring only once. Input material: CD4+ T cells from PBMCs. These receptors were taken from a human donor in good health.

The V call is TRBV2, the J call TRBJ2-3, with TRBD2 matching 7 bases. The CDR3 length is 16 residues. CDR1 and CDR2 from the germline V gene are SNHLY and FYNNEI. With V trimmed by 9 bases and J by 2 bases, 14 bases remained unmatched. The CDR3 nucleotides read TGTGCCAGTACCAACCAGGGCGGGAGTTTCACAGATACGCAGTATTTT. Protein: CASTNQGGSFTDTQYF.

The genes are TRBV5-1 and TRBJ2-2; D ambiguous. CDR3 length equals 14 residues. Per germline, CDR1 SGHRS and CDR2 YFSETQ. The ends were cut back, 4 bases at V and 4 bases at J, with 11 bases in the middle. The CDR3 protein is CASSRPVITGELFF. Here the CDR3 DNA reads TGCGCCAGCAGCCGACCTGTAATCACCGGGGAGCTGTTTTTT.

This chain joins TRBV29-1 and TRBJ1-1, with D perhaps TRBD1 (5 bases). The V end was cut by 4 bases, the J end by 5 bases, with 17 bases between. The germline CDR1 and CDR2 sequences are SQVTM and ANQGSEA. This CDR3 has 14 amino acids. CDR3 in amino acids: CSVGPAGGGTEAFF. Written as DNA, the CDR3 is TGCAGCGTTGGTCCCGCCGGGGGTGGGACTGAAGCTTTCTTT.

J is TRBJ1-5 and V is TRBV19, with 10 bases identical to TRBD1. Germline V gene sequence: CDR1 LNHDA, CDR2 SQIVND (reference sequence). V was pared by 3 bases and J by 5 bases, with 7 bases of the junction left unmatched. CDR3 size: 16 residues. DNA for the CDR3: TGTGCCAGTAGTATCGCGGCCGGGACAGGGGATCAGCCCCAGCATTTT. Protein: CASSIAAGTGDQPQHF.

The J gene is TRBJ2-6, the V gene TRBV3-1, with D unresolved. Germline CDR1 LGHDT, CDR2 YNNKEL (reference sequence). This CDR3 spans 14 amino acids. V was cut by 6 bases and J by 0 bases, with 6 bases left in between. The CDR3 reads CASRPLSGANVLTF. CDR3 coding DNA: TGTGCCAGCAGACCCCTCTCTGGGGCCAACGTCCTGACTTTC.

The CDR3 reads CAWSPGTLSEQYF. DNA for the CDR3: TGTGCCTGGAGTCCTGGGACCCTTTCCGAGCAGTACTTC. This chain joins TRBV30 and TRBJ2-7; D may be TRBD1 or TRBD2 (5 bases each). Germline loops: CDR1 GTSNPN, CDR2 SVGIG (reference sequence). V was cut by 2 bases and J by 6 bases, with 14 bases left in between. The CDR3 is 13 amino acids.

This chain uses TRBV3-1 with TRBJ1-3; D is unclear. The germline V gene encodes CDR1 LGHDT and CDR2 YNNKEL (reference sequence). Trimming removed 6 bases from V and 7 bases from J, with 10 bases in between. This CDR3 is 12 amino acids long. DNA for the CDR3: TGTGCCAGCAGTCAACTTAGGAACACCATATATTTT. It specifies CASSQLRNTIYF. The variable domain in full, completed from reference TRBV3-1 and TRBJ1-3, reads DTAVSQTPKYLVTQMGNDKSIKCEQNLGHDTMYWYKQDSKKFLKIMFSYNNKELIINETVPNRFSPKSPDKAHLNLHINSLELGDSAVYFCASSQLRNTIYFGEGSWLTVV.

This clonotype was picked up one time. V gene TRBV28 combines with J gene TRBJ2-7; 9 bases are shared with TRBD1. The germline V gene encodes CDR1 MDHEN and CDR2 SYDVKM. This CDR3 comprises 16 residues. With 4 bases clipped from V and 4 bases from J, the junction kept 11 bases outside the gene matches. The CDR3 bases are TGTGCCAGCAGTTCCTCAGGACAGGGGAAAGTGTACGAGCAGTACTTC. Its protein is CASSSSGQGKVYEQYF.

This clonotype was seen only a few times. This chain joins TRBV2 and TRBJ2-3; D tentatively fits TRBD1 or TRBD2 (5 bases each). V shed 6 bases and J shed 1 base, with 8 bases lying between them. Germline CDR1 SNHLY, CDR2 FYNNEI. CDR3 size: 13 residues. The CDR3 loop reads CASRGTRTDTQYF. For the CDR3, the DNA is TGTGCCAGCAGAGGGACCCGCACAGATACGCAGTATTTT.

The genes are TRBV6-1 and TRBJ1-1; 7 nucleotides match TRBD1. The junction had 6 bases not matched to a gene; V was cut back by 6 bases and J by 2 bases. The CDR3 has 14 residues. Germline CDR1 MNHNS, CDR2 SASEGT. The CDR3 DNA follows: TGTGCCAGCAGACCCGGGACAGCAAACACTGAAGCTTTCTTT. It codes for CASRPGTANTEAFF.

The chain links TRBV20-1 to TRBJ1-5; 9 bases line up with TRBD1. Germline-derived CDR1 and CDR2 are DFQATT and SNEGSKA (reference sequence). Trimming cost V 8 bases and J 2 bases; bases outside gene matches: 4. The CDR3 has 13 amino acids. CDR3 bases: TGCAGTACAGGGGGCGCCGGCAATCAGCCCCAGCATTTT. This gives the protein CSTGGAGNQPQHF.

This rearrangement joins TRBV2 to TRBJ2-1; 7 nucleotides match TRBD2. The CDR3 runs to 11 residues. The germline gives CDR1 SNHLY, CDR2 FYNNEI. With 3 bases clipped from V and 13 bases from J, the junction kept 3 bases outside the gene matches. The DNA of the CDR3 is TGTGCCAGCAGTGATGCTAGCGGACAGTTCTTC. This sequence encodes CASSDASGQFF.

The rearrangement joins TRBV27 to TRBJ2-1, with 7 bases fitting TRBD2. V dropped 8 bases and J dropped 5; count of bases not matched to a gene: 6. CDR1 and CDR2 (germline): MNHEY, SMNVEV (reference sequence). The CDR3 covers 13 residues. The DNA for the CDR3 is TGTGCCAGCGGAGCGGGAAGGGACAATGAGCAGTTCTTC. Its protein is CASGAGRDNEQFF.

The genes are TRBV6-5 and TRBJ2-3; perhaps D is TRBD1 or TRBD2 (6 bases each). The ends were cut back, 2 bases at V and 3 bases at J, with 15 bases in the middle. Germline V gene data show CDR1 as MNHEY and CDR2 as SVGAGI. The CDR3 extends over 16 amino acids. The DNA of the CDR3 is TGTGCCAGCAGTTACAAGGAGGGGGGCTATACAGATACGCAGTATTTT. Translation gives CASSYKEGGYTDTQYF.

The gene calls are TRBV3-1 and TRBJ1-1; 7 bases are shared with TRBD1. Germline V lookup: CDR1 LGHDT, CDR2 YNNKEL (reference sequence). V lost 3 bases and J lost 1; bases outside the gene matches: 11. The CDR3 length is 17 residues. The CDR3 DNA follows: TGTGCCAGCAGCCACCCAACGACCGGGACAGCGAACACTGAAGCTTTCTTT. Protein sequence: CASSHPTTGTANTEAFF.

The chain couples TRBV5-4 to TRBJ2-2; 9 bases agree with TRBD2. V lost 1 base and J lost 3; bases outside the gene matches: 4. Germline V CDR1 and CDR2: SGHNT, YYREEE (reference sequence). CDR3 length equals 16 residues. The CDR3 protein is CASSLQRGADTGELFF. The CDR3, as DNA: TGTGCCAGCAGCTTGCAGCGGGGGGCGGACACCGGGGAGCTGTTTTTT.

The rearrangement links TRBV12-3 or TRBV12-4 to TRBJ1-2; D ambiguous. V was pared by 9 bases and J by 1 base, with 12 bases between. The CDR3 has 13 amino acids. The CDR3 here is CASGSDNNYGYTF. In nucleotides, the CDR3 is TGTGCCAGTGGCTCAGACAATAACTATGGCTACACCTTC.

The V call is TRBV9, the J call TRBJ2-3, with D possibly being TRBD2 (6 bases). Germline V gives CDR1 SGDLS, CDR2 YYNGEE. Trimming removed 0 bases from V and 6 bases from J, with 14 bases in between. This CDR3 is built from 15 residues. DNA of the CDR3: TGTGCCAGCAGCGTAGTCGGAGGGAGGAGTGATACGCAGTATTTT. Protein product: CASSVVGGRSDTQYF.

The chain combines TRBV30 with TRBJ1-3, with D hard to call. V was clipped by 3 bases and J by 0 bases, with 12 bases between them. This CDR3 spans 15 amino acids. Germline V gene sequence: CDR1 GTSNPN, CDR2 SVGIG (reference sequence). For the CDR3, the DNA is TGTGCCTGGAGCCGGACCCTCAACTCTGGAAACACCATATATTTT. Protein: CAWSRTLNSGNTIYF.

The chain joins TRBV9 to TRBJ2-7, with 7 bases lining up with TRBD2. J gave up 2 bases and V 4 bases, and 9 bases lay outside the gene matches. Germline CDR1 and CDR2: SGDLS and YYNGEE. The CDR3 sequence is 15 residues long. Written as DNA, the CDR3 is TGTGCCAGCAGCCCCAGGGAGGGGCCCACCTACGAGCAGTACTTC. The encoded protein is CASSPREGPTYEQYF.

This CDR3 is CASSLEGMNTEAFF. The CDR3 bases are TGTGCCAGCAGTCTGGAGGGGATGAACACTGAAGCTTTCTTT. The chain recombines TRBV6-5 with TRBJ1-1, with D possibly matching TRBD1 (5 bases). The V and J ends lost 5 bases and 0 bases respectively, with 10 bases between them. The CDR3 is made up of 14 amino acids. In germline, CDR1 is MNHEY, CDR2 SVGAGI.

The V and J genes are TRBV3-1 and TRBJ2-5; D is unclear. Trimming stripped 4 bases from V and 1 base from J, with 10 bases between. The germline gives CDR1 LGHDT, CDR2 YNNKEL (reference sequence). The CDR3 loop spans 14 amino acids. The CDR3 sequence: CASSLEVGQETQYF. In DNA, the CDR3 is TGTGCCAGCAGCCTAGAAGTGGGCCAAGAGACCCAGTACTTC.

J is TRBJ2-1 and V is TRBV7-9, with 8 nucleotides matching TRBD2. The ends lost 3 bases at V and 8 bases at J; junction bases unmatched: 3. The CDR3 runs to 13 residues. Germline lookup yields CDR1 SEHNR and CDR2 FQNEAQ (reference sequence). CDR3 residues: CASSFGTRHEQFF. DNA of the CDR3: TGTGCCAGCAGCTTCGGGACTAGACATGAGCAGTTCTTC.

The chain combines TRBV29-1 with TRBJ2-1, with 14 bases identical to TRBD2. This CDR3 has 16 residues. V dropped 0 bases and J dropped 9; count of bases not matched to a gene: 7. Looked up from germline, CDR1 is SQVTM and CDR2 is ANQGSEA. For the CDR3, the DNA is TGCAGCGTTGAAGAGTGGGGGACTAGCGGGAGTGGTGAGCAGTTCTTC. Residues: CSVEEWGTSGSGEQFF.

The CDR3 sequence: CASSLPSRGQGYTF. The CDR3 bases are TGTGCCAGCAGTTTACCCTCTAGGGGGCAAGGCTACACCTTC. This sequence joins TRBV12-3 or TRBV12-4 and TRBJ1-2; 7 bases are shared with TRBD1. V gave up 2 bases and J gave up 8 bases; unmatched junction bases: 8. The CDR3 totals 14 residues.

The rearrangement links TRBV28 to TRBJ2-7; 7 bases are shared with TRBD1. Trimming took 2 bases from V and 2 from J; bases not matched to a gene: 6. CDR3 size: 15 residues. Germline-derived CDR1 and CDR2 are MDHEN and SYDVKM. CDR3 amino acids: CASSLRGRGPYEQYF. Here the CDR3 DNA reads TGTGCCAGCAGTTTAAGGGGTAGGGGGCCCTACGAGCAGTACTTC.

The chain carries TRBV27 and TRBJ2-7, with D perhaps TRBD2 (5 bases). The germline V gene encodes CDR1 MNHEY and CDR2 SMNVEV (reference sequence). This CDR3 has 16 amino acids. Trimming removed 3 bases at V and 6 bases at J, with 21 bases between. This chain's CDR3 is CASSFLGRPTTGEQYF. CDR3 in DNA: TGTGCCAGCAGTTTCCTCGGACGCCCGACTACGGGCGAGCAGTACTTC.

The rearrangement links TRBV20-1 to TRBJ1-5; 8 nucleotides align to TRBD1. The CDR3 extends over 17 amino acids. Germline CDR1 and CDR2: DFQATT and SNEGSKA (reference sequence). Trimming cost V 1 base and J 0 bases; bases outside gene matches: 8. The DNA for the CDR3 is TGCAGTGCTAGAGCTAGGGCAGGGGGCAATAGCAATCAGCCCCAGCATTTT. Translating gives CSARARAGGNSNQPQHF.

The J gene is TRBJ2-5, the V gene TRBV2; 12 nucleotides agree with TRBD1. The CDR3 extends over 15 amino acids. Germline trimming cut 5 bases from V and 5 bases from J; bases unmatched to any gene: 6. Germline CDR1 SNHLY, CDR2 FYNNEI. The CDR3 region is CASSNRDRGLETQYF. As DNA, the CDR3 is TGTGCCAGCAGTAACCGGGACAGGGGGCTGGAGACCCAGTACTTC.

This chain links TRBV3-1 with TRBJ1-3; D is unresolved. With 0 bases removed from V and 1 base from J, the gap between germline ends came to 7 bases. Germline values: CDR1 LGHDT, CDR2 YNNKEL (reference sequence). The CDR3 is made up of 15 amino acids. CDR3 sequence: CASSQEWESGNTIYF. The CDR3 DNA reads as TGTGCCAGCAGCCAAGAATGGGAATCTGGAAACACCATATATTTT.